What follows are 20 T cell receptor beta chains derived from one specimen sequenced in a study of technical replicates of blood from a handful of donors. Here immunoSEQ multiplex PCR was the method, and the copy in TCRdb shows in-frame clones only, minus some. The sample lists more than 65,000 clones, around 97% occurring once. Sequencing input: T cells isolated from PBMCs. All receptors derive from a human donor in good health.

This chain links TRBV28 with TRBJ2-3; possibly TRBD2 for D (6 bases). V dropped 7 bases and J dropped 3 bases, with 17 bases sitting between them. Germline CDR1 MDHEN, CDR2 SYDVKM. The CDR3 contains 15 residues. Here the CDR3 reads CASTLRGLGTDTQYF. The CDR3, as DNA: TGTGCCAGCACCCTGCGGGGATTGGGGACAGATACGCAGTATTTT.

The genes are TRBV7-2 and TRBJ2-7, with D unclear. Trimming left V 6 bases short and J 0 bases short, with 18 bases between. The CDR3 covers 16 residues. Germline CDR1 and CDR2: SGHTA and FQGNSA. The CDR3 sequence: CASSISPATSSYEQYF. The CDR3 nucleotides are TGTGCCAGCAGTATTTCCCCAGCGACGAGCTCCTACGAGCAGTACTTC.

CDR3 DNA sequence: TGTGCCAGCAGCTTAACGGGACAGGGCTCCTACGAGCAGTACTTC. It yields the protein CASSLTGQGSYEQYF. This chain uses TRBV7-2 with TRBJ2-7, with 9 bases aligning to TRBD1. CDR3 length equals 15 residues. V shed 2 bases and J 0 bases; nucleotides not matched to a gene: 2. CDR1 and CDR2 (germline): SGHTA, FQGNSA.

This clone was found once. This chain joins TRBV29-1 and TRBJ1-1, with no clear D. The length of the CDR3 is 12 residues. The ends were cut back, 4 bases at V and 3 bases at J, with 9 bases in the middle. CDR1 SQVTM and CDR2 ANQGSEA come from the germline V gene. The CDR3 region is CSVAGGHTEAFF. CDR3 coding DNA: TGCAGCGTTGCCGGAGGTCACACTGAAGCTTTCTTT.

The rearrangement uses TRBV9 and TRBJ2-7, with 7 nucleotides matching TRBD1. The length of the CDR3 is 15 residues. Germline CDR1 is SGDLS and CDR2 is YYNGEE. The ends lost 0 bases at V and 5 bases at J; junction bases unmatched: 8. CDR3 amino acids: CASSVVGGLKDEQYF. In DNA, the CDR3 is TGTGCCAGCAGCGTAGTAGGGGGCTTAAAGGACGAGCAGTACTTC.

The chain recombines TRBV7-2 with TRBJ2-1; D is possibly TRBD2 (6 bases). The germline V gene has CDR1 SGHTA and CDR2 FQGNSA. The V and J ends lost 3 bases and 0 bases respectively, with 6 bases between them. The CDR3 consists of 14 residues. CDR3 sequence reads: CASSFGGSYNEQFF. In DNA, the CDR3 is TGTGCCAGCAGCTTCGGGGGCTCCTACAATGAGCAGTTCTTC.

This chain connects TRBV6-6 to TRBJ2-1; weak D call: TRBD2 (6 bases). The V end lost 6 bases, the J end lost 9 bases, and 9 bases lay between the germline ends. There are 11 residues in the CDR3. Germline V gene data show CDR1 as MNHNY and CDR2 as SVGAGI (reference sequence). The DNA for the CDR3 is TGTGCCAGCAGGGGAGGTATTGAGCAGTTCTTC. This sequence encodes CASRGGIEQFF.

V usage is TRBV6-1 and J usage is TRBJ1-2, with TRBD1 matching over 7 bases. Per germline, CDR1 MNHNS and CDR2 SASEGT. With 6 bases clipped from V and 3 bases from J, the junction kept 4 bases outside the gene matches. The CDR3 totals 13 residues. DNA of the CDR3: TGTGCCAGCAGCCTTACAGGGGACTATGGCTACACCTTC. Amino acids: CASSLTGDYGYTF.

The V call is TRBV6-5, the J call TRBJ1-2; D is unclear. CDR1 MNHEY and CDR2 SVGAGI come from the germline V gene. The V and J ends lost 4 bases and 5 bases respectively, with 8 bases between them. The CDR3 length is 12 residues. The CDR3 region has the DNA TGTGCCAGCAGTTCGGCGGGGTATGGCTACACCTTC. It translates to CASSSAGYGYTF.

The V and J genes are TRBV5-6 and TRBJ2-3; D is uncertain. From germline, CDR1 is SGHDT and CDR2 YYEEEE. This CDR3 is 14 amino acids long. Trimming left V 0 bases short and J 2 bases short, with 7 bases between. The CDR3 sequence: CASSLDPLTDTQYF. The CDR3 DNA reads TGTGCCAGCAGCTTGGATCCCCTCACAGATACGCAGTATTTT.

This chain joins TRBV7-3 and TRBJ2-7; the match to TRBD1 covers 8 bases. The germline V gene has CDR1 SGHTA and CDR2 FQGTGA. With V trimmed by 5 bases and J by 2 bases, 5 bases remained unmatched. There are 14 residues in the CDR3. The CDR3 loop is CASSPRTGPYEQYF. The CDR3 DNA is TGTGCCAGCAGCCCCAGGACAGGGCCCTACGAGCAGTACTTC.

The chain links TRBV21-1 to TRBJ2-3; the table calls TRBD1, which could not be checked here. TRBV21-1 is flagged as a pseudogene. The CDR3 has 16 amino acids. CDR3: CASSKTGGKGTDTQYF. DNA for the CDR3: TGTGCCAGCAGCAAAACAGGGGGCAAGGGCACAGATACGCAGTATTTT.

The chain has TRBV28 and TRBJ2-1; no definite D call. The CDR3 contains 14 residues. V lost 1 base and J 8 bases, leaving 12 bases between the germline ends. CDR1 is MDHEN and CDR2 is SYDVKM in the germline V gene. Here the CDR3 reads CASSLYARVDEQFF. CDR3 DNA sequence: TGTGCCAGCAGTTTATACGCGCGAGTCGATGAGCAGTTCTTC.

The chain has TRBV6-5 and TRBJ1-3; 8 nucleotides align to TRBD1. Germline CDR1 MNHEY, CDR2 SVGAGI. The length of the CDR3 is 15 residues. V trimming: 6 bases; J trimming: 5 bases; junction bases outside the gene matches: 9. In DNA form, the CDR3 reads TGTGCCAGCAGCTCCGACAGGGGAGAAAGAAACACCATATATTTT. It codes for CASSSDRGERNTIYF.

In DNA form, the CDR3 reads TGTGCCAGCGGGCAGCGGGAGGTTACCGGGGAGCTGTTTTTT. Encoded protein: CASGQREVTGELFF. The genes are TRBV6-1 and TRBJ2-2, with TRBD2 identical over 9 bases. Germline V gene data show CDR1 as MNHNS and CDR2 as SASEGT. The V segment lost 8 bases and the J segment 5 bases; nucleotides outside the gene matches: 6. This CDR3 has 14 residues.

The J gene is TRBJ2-3, the V gene TRBV2; D might be TRBD1 (6 bases). In germline, CDR1 is SNHLY, CDR2 FYNNEI. V dropped 8 bases and J dropped 0 bases, with 15 bases sitting between them. This CDR3 has 15 residues. CDR3 protein: CASLVPGHSTDTQYF. DNA for the CDR3: TGTGCCAGCCTCGTACCGGGACACAGCACAGATACGCAGTATTTT.

The chain couples TRBV9 to TRBJ1-4; D may be TRBD1 (5 bases). CDR3 size: 15 residues. The germline V gene has CDR1 SGDLS and CDR2 YYNGEE. V shed 3 bases and J shed 0 bases, with 9 bases lying between them. The CDR3 coding sequence is TGTGCCAGCAGCGCCGGGGGTGCAACTAATGAAAAACTGTTTTTT. Amino acids: CASSAGGATNEKLFF.

The count of this clone is one. This chain joins TRBV28 and TRBJ2-5; tentatively, D is TRBD2 (6 bases). The CDR3 is made up of 12 amino acids. V lost 10 bases and J 1 base, leaving 10 bases between the germline ends. Germline-derived CDR1 and CDR2 are MDHEN and SYDVKM. The CDR3 here is CATWGVQETQYF. Here the CDR3 DNA reads TGTGCCACCTGGGGGGTCCAAGAGACCCAGTACTTC.

The chain uses TRBV2 and TRBJ1-1, with 10 bases fitting TRBD1. The germline CDR1 and CDR2 sequences are SNHLY and FYNNEI. The CDR3 extends over 15 amino acids. J gave up 3 bases and V 6 bases, and 7 bases lay outside the gene matches. CDR3 DNA: TGTGCCAGCAGCCTATCTGGGACAGGGGACACTGAAGCTTTCTTT. Protein product: CASSLSGTGDTEAFF.

The chain links TRBV5-8 to TRBJ2-1, with 9 bases that match TRBD1. The V and J ends lost 2 bases and 7 bases, in that order; junction bases with no gene match: 10. Germline values: CDR1 SGHTS, CDR2 YDEGEE. The CDR3 totals 16 residues. The CDR3 sequence is CASSFRRQGVRNEQFF. The CDR3 nucleotides read TGTGCCAGCAGCTTCCGCCGACAGGGGGTTAGGAATGAGCAGTTCTTC.